This is a list of T cell receptor beta chains from one sample in a study of blood T cell repertoires in COVID-19. Generated by immunoSEQ multiplex PCR, the TCRdb table keeps only in-frame clones and is missing some. The table records more than 200,000 clones, 85% to 90% of them present only once. The source material was peripheral blood. These receptors were collected from a man aged 25-40 years with COVID-19, enrolled during active disease. Each CDR3 is given with its conserved first and last residue. Each record gives: D gene, clone size, V gene, J gene, CDR3 DNA, CDR3 protein. D genes are given only for firm matches. Clone size is not always given. Where it is, it says once, few, many or a class for expanded clones.

>TRBD1|-|TRBV3-1/TRBV3-2|TRBJ2-2
TGTGCCAGCAACCAAGACCGGGACAGGGGTTACACCGGGGAGCTGTTTTTT
CASNQDRDRGYTGELFF
>TRBD2|-|TRBV19|TRBJ2-1
TGTGCCAGTAGTCGGGCCGGGACTAGCGGAGACAATGAGCAGTTCTTC
CASSRAGTSGDNEQFF
>TRBD2|-|TRBV11-3|TRBJ2-6
TGTGCCAGCAGCTTAGAGAGCCTAGCGGGAGGTTCGGGGGCCAACGTCCTGACTTTC
CASSLESLAGGSGANVLTF
>TRBD1|-|TRBV9|TRBJ1-6
TGTGCCAGCAGCGTCAATCCCGGACAGGGGAATTCACCCCTCCACTTT
CASSVNPGQGNSPLHF
>TRBD1|-|TRBV27|TRBJ1-2
TGTGCCAGCAGAATCGGACAGGGTAACTATGGCTACACCTTC
CASRIGQGNYGYTF
>-|few|TRBV29-1|TRBJ2-1
TGCAGCGTTGAAGAGGAGGGCAGGGCCTTCTCCTTGGGATACAATGAGCAGTTCTTC
CSVEEEGRAFSLGYNEQFF
>TRBD1|-|TRBV24-1|TRBJ2-3
TGTGCCACCTGCCCGACAGGGGCCCCCACAGATACGCAGTATTTT
CATCPTGAPTDTQYF
>TRBD2|-|TRBV2|TRBJ2-2
TGTGCCAGCAGTGTTATGACTAGCGGTACCGGGGAGCTGTTTTTT
CASSVMTSGTGELFF
>-|-|TRBV11-1|TRBJ2-1
TGTGCCAGCAGCTGGGGCAGGCCCGATGAGCAGTTCTTC
CASSWGRPDEQFF
>-|-|TRBV7-9|TRBJ1-4
TGTGCCAGCAGCGAAACAGGTCTGGAAGAAAAACTGTTTTTT
CASSETGLEEKLFF
>-|once|TRBV12-3/TRBV12-4|TRBJ1-4
TGTGCCAGCAGTTTAAGCCCCAACGAAAAACTGTTTTTT
CASSLSPNEKLFF
>-|few|TRBV7-2|TRBJ2-1
TGTGCCAGCAGCTTCAGGGATGTCGGAAATGAGCAGTTCTTC
CASSFRDVGNEQFF
>-|-|TRBV12-1|TRBJ1-1
TGTGCCAGCAGCTGTACAGGGGAAAACACTGAAGCTTTCTTT
CASSCTGENTEAFF
>-|-|TRBV2|TRBJ1-1
TGTGCCAGCAGTTCAAACAGGGACACTGAAGCTTTCTTT
CASSSNRDTEAFF
>TRBD1|-|TRBV15|TRBJ1-1
TGTGCCACCAGCAGCACAGGGGACACTGAAGCTTTCTTT
CATSSTGDTEAFF
>TRBD1|-|TRBV5-1|TRBJ1-2
TGCGCCAGCAGCTCCTCACCCAGGGGGCCTGACTATGGCTACACCTTC
CASSSSPRGPDYGYTF
>-|-|TRBV28|TRBJ2-2
TGTGCCAGCAGCCTCGGGGGAGCGAGGTCGGGGGAGCTGTTTTTT
CASSLGGARSGELFF
>TRBD1|-|TRBV10-3|TRBJ2-5
TGTGCCACCCGGACAGGGGGTGGAGGAGAGACCCAGTACTTC
CATRTGGGGETQYF
>-|-|TRBV2|TRBJ1-2
TGTGCCAGCAGTGAAGCGTTAGCAACGGTTCTTCCTGGAGGCTACACCTTC
CASSEALATVLPGGYTF
>TRBD1|-|TRBV9|TRBJ2-2
TGTGCCAGCAGCGCGACCGGGACAGGGGTCACCGGGGAGCTGTTTTTT
CASSATGTGVTGELFF
>TRBD2|-|TRBV6-1|TRBJ2-7
TGTGCCAGCAGTGATTCCGGACTAGCGGGAGGTCCGGGCGCGGGTTACGAGCAGTACTTC
CASSDSGLAGGPGAGYEQYF
>-|-|TRBV28|TRBJ1-2
TGTGCCAGCAGTACGCCTACAGGTCCCCCTAACTATGGCTACACCTTC
CASSTPTGPPNYGYTF
>TRBD1|-|TRBV7-3|TRBJ1-2
TGTGCCAGCAGCCGACTTCAGGGACAGGCTCCCAATGGCTACACCTTC
CASSRLQGQAPNGYTF
>-|-|TRBV18|TRBJ1-2
TGTGCCAGCTCACCACCGGCTAAACAGGGAGTGGGCTACACCTTC
CASSPPAKQGVGYTF
>TRBD1|-|TRBV9|TRBJ1-6
TGTGCCAGCAGCGTAGTTGACAGGGGTAATTCACCCCTCCACTTT
CASSVVDRGNSPLHF
>-|once|TRBV5-4|TRBJ1-1
TGTGCCAGCAGCTTGAGCCCAACTCGTAGTGAAGCTTTCTTT
CASSLSPTRSEAFF
>-|-|TRBV29-1|TRBJ1-1
TGCAGCGTTGAAGGCAGGGGAGTATCCTTGAACACTGAAGCTTTCTTT
CSVEGRGVSLNTEAFF
>-|-|TRBV12-3/TRBV12-4|TRBJ2-7
TGTGCCAGCAGTTTATGGCGGGGATCCGAGCAGTACTTC
CASSLWRGSEQYF
>TRBD2|-|TRBV9|TRBJ2-1
TGTGCCAGCAGCGTATGGGGAGCGGGAGTTTACAATGAGCAGTTCTTC
CASSVWGAGVYNEQFF
>-|-|TRBV18|TRBJ1-1
TGTGCCAGCTCACCCGACTCCGGAGGTATGAACACTGAAGCTTTCTTT
CASSPDSGGMNTEAFF
>-|once|TRBV7-9|TRBJ1-3
TGTGCCAGCAGCTTACCGCCGACAGGAGGTGGAAACACCATATATTTT
CASSLPPTGGGNTIYF
>-|few|TRBV4-1|TRBJ2-1
TGCGCCGCCCGCGGGGACTCCAATCACAATGAGCAGTTCTTC
CAARGDSNHNEQFF
>TRBD2|-|TRBV6-4|TRBJ2-1
TGTGCCAGCAGCTCCGAAGCGGGGGGGATTAATGAGCAGTTCTTC
CASSSEAGGINEQFF
>-|once|TRBV5-1|TRBJ2-7
TGCGCCAGCAGCTTGAGTACAAACTCCTACGAGCAGTACTTC
CASSLSTNSYEQYF
>-|-|TRBV28|TRBJ2-5
TGTGCCAGCAGTTTAATCCCTGGGCAGGGCGAGACCCAGTACTTC
CASSLIPGQGETQYF
>-|-|TRBV19|TRBJ1-4
TGTGCCAGTAGTATTCAAGGCAGGGTCATGAATGAAAAACTGTTTTTT
CASSIQGRVMNEKLFF
>-|-|TRBV28|TRBJ2-7
TGTGCCAGCAGCCAGGCAGGGCCGAAAGACGAGCAGTACTTC
CASSQAGPKDEQYF
>-|-|TRBV3-1/TRBV3-2|TRBJ2-2
TGTGCCAGCAGCCAAGAAGGGGGGGACGGGGAGCTGTTTTTT
CASSQEGGDGELFF
>-|-|TRBV18|TRBJ1-1
TGTGCCAGCTCACCCACTCTTGGGCGGAACACTGAAGCTTTCTTT
CASSPTLGRNTEAFF
>TRBD1|-|TRBV7-3|TRBJ1-2
TGTGCCAGCAGCTTGGAGGGACAGGGGGCAGATGGCTACACCTTC
CASSLEGQGADGYTF
>TRBD2|-|TRBV9|TRBJ2-1
TGTGCCAGCAGCGTAGTAGCGGGAGGTTATGGTGAGCAGTTCTTC
CASSVVAGGYGEQFF